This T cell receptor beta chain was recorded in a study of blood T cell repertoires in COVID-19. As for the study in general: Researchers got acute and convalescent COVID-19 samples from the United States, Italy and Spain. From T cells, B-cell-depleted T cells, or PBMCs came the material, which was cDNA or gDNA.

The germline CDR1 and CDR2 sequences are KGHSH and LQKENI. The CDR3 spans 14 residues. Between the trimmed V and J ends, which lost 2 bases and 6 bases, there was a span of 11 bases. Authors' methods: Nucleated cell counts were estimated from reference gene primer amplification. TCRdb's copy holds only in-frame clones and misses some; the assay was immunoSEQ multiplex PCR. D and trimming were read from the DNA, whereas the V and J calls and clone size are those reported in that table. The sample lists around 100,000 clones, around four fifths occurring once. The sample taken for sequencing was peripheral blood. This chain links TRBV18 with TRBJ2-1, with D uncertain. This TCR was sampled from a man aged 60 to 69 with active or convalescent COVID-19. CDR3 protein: CASSPKGSGNEQFF. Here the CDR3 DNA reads TGTGCCAGCTCACCAAAAGGATCGGGCAATGAGCAGTTCTTC.